The rows below give T cell receptor beta chains drawn from one sample of a study of blood T cell repertoires in COVID-19. The protocol was immunoSEQ multiplex PCR, while the TCRdb copy is restricted to in-frame clones and leaves out a portion. The table records under 250,000 clones, about 91% of them present only once. Sequences were obtained from peripheral blood. The receptor set was obtained from a woman between 25 and 40 years old with COVID-19, enrolled during active disease. Each CDR3 is given with its conserved first and last residue. D genes are given only for firm matches. The listing skips clone size in some rows; elsewhere it reads once, few, many or a size class.

j_call d_call clone_size v_call cdr3_aa cdr3_nt
TRBJ1-1 - - TRBV10-3 CAIRGGRENTEAFF TGTGCCATCAGGGGGGGACGAGAGAACACTGAAGCTTTCTTT
TRBJ2-1 - - TRBV11-2 CASSLEQGSGQFF TGTGCCAGCAGCTTAGAACAGGGCTCGGGGCAGTTCTTC
TRBJ1-1 - - TRBV7-6 CASSANPSVNTEAFF TGTGCCAGCAGCGCAAACCCCAGTGTGAACACTGAAGCTTTCTTT
TRBJ1-1 - - TRBV7-2 CASSSLRGNTEAFF TGTGCCAGCAGCTCTCTTCGAGGGAACACTGAAGCTTTCTTT
TRBJ1-1 - - TRBV28 CASSFSRRNTEAFF TGTGCCAGCAGTTTCTCACGGAGGAACACTGAAGCTTTCTTT
TRBJ2-5 - - TRBV29-1 CSVFPRDNQETQYF TGCAGCGTTTTCCCCCGGGACAACCAAGAGACCCAGTACTTC
TRBJ2-3 - - TRBV10-3 CAISRTTTSTDTQYF TGTGCCATCAGTCGGACTACCACTAGCACAGATACGCAGTATTTT
TRBJ2-4 - few TRBV10-3 CAISEGLGATKNIQYF TGTGCCATCAGTGAAGGTCTGGGGGCGACCAAAAACATTCAGTACTTC
TRBJ1-1 TRBD1 - TRBV28 CASSLGKGTGWNTEAFF TGTGCCAGCAGCCTCGGTAAGGGGACAGGGTGGAACACTGAAGCTTTCTTT
TRBJ1-2 TRBD1 few TRBV2 CASKTGLTRGYYGYTF TGTGCCAGCAAGACAGGGCTCACCAGAGGGTACTATGGCTACACCTTC
TRBJ1-4 - - TRBV6-4 CASSDGQSGKLFF TGTGCCAGCAGTGACGGACAGTCTGGAAAACTGTTTTTT
TRBJ2-7 TRBD1 - TRBV19 CASSPRDREQDEQYF TGTGCCAGTAGTCCCCGGGACAGGGAACAGGACGAGCAGTACTTC
TRBJ1-2 TRBD1 - TRBV5-6 CASSAWTGNWNGYTF TGTGCCAGCAGCGCTTGGACAGGGAATTGGAATGGCTACACCTTC
TRBJ1-2 TRBD1 once TRBV6-2/TRBV6-3 CASSYSDRGEGYTF TGTGCCAGCAGTTACTCCGACAGGGGAGAAGGCTACACCTTC
TRBJ2-2 - - TRBV12-5 CASGPPADPNTGELFF TGTGCTAGTGGTCCCCCGGCGGATCCGAACACCGGGGAGCTGTTTTTT
TRBJ2-1 - - TRBV6-5 CASSYSRWTDEQFF TGTGCCAGCAGTTACTCGCGCTGGACAGATGAGCAGTTCTTC
TRBJ1-1 - few TRBV6-5 CASRTGNTEAFF TGTGCCAGCAGGACAGGGAACACTGAAGCTTTCTTT
TRBJ1-5 - few TRBV23-1 CASSLLNRARNQPQHF TGCGCCAGCAGTCTACTAAACAGGGCTCGCAATCAGCCCCAGCATTTT
TRBJ1-5 - - TRBV7-2 CASSLATRNQPQHF TGTGCCAGCAGCTTAGCGACACGGAATCAGCCCCAGCATTTT
TRBJ2-3 TRBD2 once TRBV4-3 CASSQDLAGGPDTQYF TGCGCCAGCAGCCAAGATCTAGCGGGAGGGCCAGATACGCAGTATTTT
TRBJ2-3 - once TRBV5-1 CASSRGTVARNVGTQYF TGCGCCAGCAGCCGGGGGACAGTAGCCCGAAACGTGGGTACGCAGTATTTT
TRBJ2-5 - - TRBV7-8 CASSLVGVRETQYF TGTGCCAGCAGCTTAGTAGGGGTTAGAGAGACCCAGTACTTC
TRBJ2-3 TRBD2 - TRBV19 CASSYSSGASTDTQYF TGTGCCAGTAGCTATTCCAGCGGGGCTAGCACAGATACGCAGTATTTT
TRBJ2-5 - - TRBV2 CASSIALLPKETQYF TGTGCCAGCAGTATCGCACTGTTACCTAAAGAGACCCAGTACTTC
TRBJ1-2 TRBD1 - TRBV6-5 CATGVDRGRGGYTF TGTGCCACCGGCGTGGACAGGGGGCGCGGTGGCTACACCTTC
TRBJ1-2 - - TRBV10-2 CASSERAGEFYGYTF TGCGCCAGCAGTGAGCGGGCAGGGGAATTCTATGGCTACACCTTC
TRBJ1-1 - - TRBV27 CASSLTRDTEAFF TGTGCCAGCAGTCTAACCCGGGACACTGAAGCTTTCTTT
TRBJ2-3 TRBD1 - TRBV6-7 CASSYATGRTDTQYF TGTGCCAGCAGTTATGCGACAGGGCGCACAGATACGCAGTATTTT
TRBJ1-2 - - TRBV19 CASRVLSGSYGYTF TGTGCCAGTAGGGTTTTATCGGGGAGCTATGGCTACACCTTC
TRBJ1-1 TRBD1 - TRBV6-5 CASSFNQGARDEAFF TGTGCCAGCAGTTTTAACCAGGGGGCCCGCGATGAAGCTTTCTTT
TRBJ2-3 TRBD2 - TRBV19 CASSSGLAGGHRSTDTQYF TGTGCCAGTTCATCAGGACTAGCGGGGGGGCATCGAAGCACAGATACGCAGTATTTT
TRBJ2-2 - - TRBV10-3 CAISESGQINTGELFF TGTGCCATCAGTGAGTCTGGACAGATTAACACCGGGGAGCTGTTTTTT
TRBJ1-2 - once TRBV7-9 CASSLAEAGYTF TGTGCCAGCAGCTTAGCAGAGGCCGGCTACACCTTC
TRBJ1-1 - - TRBV28 CASSLSPGTGGGEAFF TGTGCCAGCAGTTTATCCCCGGGGACCGGGGGGGGTGAAGCTTTCTTT
TRBJ2-7 - - TRBV5-1 CASSLEGYEQYF TGCGCCAGCAGCTTGGAGGGGTACGAGCAGTACTTC
TRBJ2-1 TRBD2 - TRBV14 CASSQDLSGIKFF TGTGCCAGCAGCCAAGATCTGAGCGGGATTAAGTTCTTC
TRBJ1-3 - - TRBV5-5 CASSSQGRPGNTIYF TGTGCCAGCAGTTCGCAGGGGCGGCCCGGAAACACCATATATTTT
TRBJ1-1 TRBD1 many TRBV12-3/TRBV12-4 CASTGQGGTEAFF TGTGCCAGCACCGGACAGGGCGGAACTGAAGCTTTCTTT
TRBJ1-4 - - TRBV3-1/TRBV3-2 CASSRAAPATNEKLFF TGTGCCAGCAGCCGAGCCGCGCCGGCAACTAATGAAAAACTGTTTTTT
TRBJ2-5 - - TRBV9 CASSVGIGGPQETQYF TGTGCCAGCAGCGTAGGAATAGGAGGGCCCCAAGAGACCCAGTACTTC
TRBJ1-4 - few TRBV9 CASSVGGRATNEKLFF TGTGCCAGCAGCGTAGGAGGGCGAGCAACTAATGAAAAACTGTTTTTT
TRBJ1-2 - few TRBV19 CASTTAGGGYGYTF TGTGCCAGTACCACGGCGGGCGGAGGCTATGGCTACACCTTC